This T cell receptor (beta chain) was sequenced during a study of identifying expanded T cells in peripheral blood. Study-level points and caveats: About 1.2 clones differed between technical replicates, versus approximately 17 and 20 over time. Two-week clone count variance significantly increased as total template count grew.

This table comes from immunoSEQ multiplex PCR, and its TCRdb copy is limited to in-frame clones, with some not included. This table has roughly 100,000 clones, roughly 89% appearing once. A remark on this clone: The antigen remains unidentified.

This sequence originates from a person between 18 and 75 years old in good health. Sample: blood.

CDR3 nucleotides: TGTGCCAGCTCATCCACAGGGACCCTCTCCTACGAGCAGTACTTC. It translates to CASSSTGTLSYEQYF. J is TRBJ2-7 and V is TRBV18; a weak D match, TRBD1 (6 bases). The CDR3 spans 15 residues. The germline V and J ends were trimmed by 5 bases and 0 bases, with 14 bases remaining between them. The germline V gene encodes CDR1 KGHSH and CDR2 LQKENI.